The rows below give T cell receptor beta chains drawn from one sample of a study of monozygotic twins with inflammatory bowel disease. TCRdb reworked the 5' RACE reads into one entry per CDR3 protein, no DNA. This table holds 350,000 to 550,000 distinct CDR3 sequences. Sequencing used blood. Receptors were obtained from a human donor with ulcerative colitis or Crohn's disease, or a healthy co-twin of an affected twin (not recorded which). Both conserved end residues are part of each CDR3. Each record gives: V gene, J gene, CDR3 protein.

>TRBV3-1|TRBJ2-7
CASSQGRGYEQYF
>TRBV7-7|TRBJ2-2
CASSANAGELFF
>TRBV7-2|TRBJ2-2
CASSLQGRGTGELFF
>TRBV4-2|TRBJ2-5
CASSHEPRGWETQYF
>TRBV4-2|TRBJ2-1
CASSRHLGQGANEQFF
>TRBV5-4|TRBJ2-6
CASSLEASAGPSGANVLTF
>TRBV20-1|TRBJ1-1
CSARPGQGAGEAFF
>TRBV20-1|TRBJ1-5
CSAGWDREKPQHF
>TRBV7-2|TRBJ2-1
CASSLGVMVLSYNEQFF
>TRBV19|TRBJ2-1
CASSIDHSLYNEQFF
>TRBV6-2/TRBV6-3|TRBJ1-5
CASRRQGKQPQHF
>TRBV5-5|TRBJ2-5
CASSFGATVQETQYF
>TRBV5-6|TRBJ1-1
CASSPGGQGNTEAFF
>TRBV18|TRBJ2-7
CASSPDGIHATEQYF
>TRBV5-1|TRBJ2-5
CASSPRSGSTQETQYF
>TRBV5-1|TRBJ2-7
CASSEASGRTYEQYF
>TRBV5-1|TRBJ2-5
CASSGGDRAQETQYF
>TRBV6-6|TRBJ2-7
CASSLDRGETGQYF
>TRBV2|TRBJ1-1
CASSEEGIPGRRGAFF
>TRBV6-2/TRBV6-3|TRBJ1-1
CASSRTRTNTEAFF
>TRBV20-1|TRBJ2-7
CSAAGTDSGGQYF
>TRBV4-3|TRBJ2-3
CASSQTPGSWTDTQYF
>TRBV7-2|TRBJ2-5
CASSIDSQETQYF
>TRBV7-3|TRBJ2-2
CASSLEGSMIGELFF
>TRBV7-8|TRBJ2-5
CASGGGVVFQETQYF
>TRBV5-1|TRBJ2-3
CASSLGHGTDTQYF
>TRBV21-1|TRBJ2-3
CASSKLAGGRADTQYF
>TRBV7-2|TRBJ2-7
CASSQGPGTYEQYF
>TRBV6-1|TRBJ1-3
CASSDRGVSGNTIYF
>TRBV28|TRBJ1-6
CAEQGSGGDNSPLHF
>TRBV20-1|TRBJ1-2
CSPSPQAYGYTF